The rows below give T cell receptor beta chains drawn from one sample of a study of T cells in Graves' hyperthyroidism and ophthalmopathy. MiXCR, run by TCRdb on the multiplex PCR reads, gives a single entry per CDR3 protein. The sample holds hundreds of thousands of distinct CDR3 sequences, roughly 15% seen once. The sequencing sample was made of blood. The receptors were sampled from a woman aged 18-29 years with Graves' hyperthyroidism. Each CDR3 is given with its conserved first and last residue. The D gene is left open where the match is weak. Some rows have no size entry. The others give once, few or many, or a class for an expanded clone.

clone_size: few; d_call: NA; j_call: TRBJ1-5; v_call: TRBV6-1; cdr3_aa: CASSEAEDSGNQPQHF; cdr3_nt: TGTGCCAGCAGTGAAGCGGAGGACAGCGGCAATCAGCCCCAGCATTTT
clone_size: many; d_call: NA; j_call: TRBJ2-7; v_call: TRBV11-1; cdr3_aa: CASSSGPYEQYF; cdr3_nt: TGTGCCAGCAGCTCAGGACCCTACGAGCAGTACTTC
clone_size: many; d_call: TRBD2; j_call: TRBJ2-7; v_call: TRBV20-1; cdr3_aa: CSAKTSGAGVLEQYF; cdr3_nt: TGCAGTGCCAAGACCTCTGGGGCGGGAGTCCTCGAGCAGTACTTC
clone_size: few; d_call: NA; j_call: TRBJ2-2; v_call: TRBV9; cdr3_aa: CASSVVSGDTGELFF; cdr3_nt: TGTGCCAGCAGCGTAGTCTCGGGGGACACCGGGGAGCTGTTTTTT
clone_size: few; d_call: NA; j_call: TRBJ2-1; v_call: TRBV7-8; cdr3_aa: CASSSVADNEQFF; cdr3_nt: TGTGCCAGCAGCTCCGTAGCGGACAATGAGCAGTTCTTC
clone_size: few; d_call: NA; j_call: TRBJ1-5; v_call: TRBV27; cdr3_aa: CASSLSSHSNQPQHF; cdr3_nt: TGTGCCAGCAGTTTATCCAGCCATAGCAATCAGCCCCAGCATTTT
clone_size: few; d_call: NA; j_call: TRBJ1-3; v_call: TRBV19; cdr3_aa: CASSGGRASSGNTIYF; cdr3_nt: TGTGCCAGTAGTGGAGGCAGGGCCTCCTCTGGAAACACCATATATTTT
clone_size: NA; d_call: NA; j_call: TRBJ2-7; v_call: TRBV7-2; cdr3_aa: CACSLGTDGSSYEQYF; cdr3_nt: TGTGCCTGCAGCTTAGGAACGGACGGATCCTCCTACGAGCAGTACTTC
clone_size: many; d_call: NA; j_call: TRBJ2-3; v_call: TRBV24-1; cdr3_aa: CATSDPRPSWTALGTDTQYF; cdr3_nt: TGTGCCACCAGTGACCCACGCCCTTCTTGGACAGCCCTTGGCACAGATACGCAGTATTTT
clone_size: many; d_call: TRBD2; j_call: TRBJ2-7; v_call: TRBV7-9; cdr3_aa: CASSLAGTKTSGSEQYF; cdr3_nt: TGTGCCAGCAGCTTAGCGGGAACGAAAACTAGCGGTTCGGAGCAGTACTTC
clone_size: many; d_call: TRBD1; j_call: TRBJ2-1; v_call: TRBV7-2; cdr3_aa: CASSEQGADPYEQFF; cdr3_nt: TGTGCCAGCAGCGAACAGGGGGCTGACCCTTATGAGCAGTTCTTC
clone_size: few; d_call: NA; j_call: TRBJ2-1; v_call: TRBV20-1; cdr3_aa: CSARGSDSPYNEQFF; cdr3_nt: TGCAGTGCTAGAGGGTCCGACTCCCCATACAATGAGCAGTTCTTC
clone_size: few; d_call: NA; j_call: TRBJ1-6; v_call: TRBV6-9; cdr3_aa: CASSYSNQHPYNSPLHF; cdr3_nt: TGTGCCAGCAGTTACTCGAACCAGCACCCCTATAATTCACCCCTCCACTTT
clone_size: few; d_call: NA; j_call: TRBJ2-7; v_call: TRBV5-1; cdr3_aa: CASSSMHTPYEQYF; cdr3_nt: TGCGCCAGCAGCTCGATGCACACGCCCTACGAGCAGTACTTC
clone_size: many; d_call: NA; j_call: TRBJ2-7; v_call: TRBV7-9; cdr3_aa: CASTGQPSAEQYF; cdr3_nt: TGTGCCAGCACGGGCCAGCCTTCGGCCGAGCAGTACTTC
clone_size: NA; d_call: TRBD2; j_call: TRBJ2-3; v_call: TRBV4-1; cdr3_aa: CASSQDRPSGISDTQYF; cdr3_nt: TGCGCCAGCAGCCAAGATAGGCCTAGCGGGATATCTGATACGCAGTATTTT
clone_size: many; d_call: TRBD2; j_call: TRBJ2-1; v_call: TRBV12-5; cdr3_aa: CASGFPGLAVNSEDWYEQFF; cdr3_nt: TGTGCTAGTGGTTTCCCCGGACTAGCCGTTAACTCAGAGGATTGGTATGAGCAGTTCTTC
clone_size: NA; d_call: TRBD2; j_call: TRBJ2-1; v_call: TRBV20-1; cdr3_aa: CSARGSGAYNEQFF; cdr3_nt: TGCAGTGCTAGGGGGAGCGGGGCATACAATGAGCAGTTCTTC
clone_size: many; d_call: NA; j_call: TRBJ2-7; v_call: TRBV7-9; cdr3_aa: CASSLGGTIYEQYF; cdr3_nt: TGTGCCAGCAGCTTAGGCGGCACCATCTACGAGCAGTACTTC
clone_size: NA; d_call: NA; j_call: TRBJ1-2; v_call: TRBV10-2; cdr3_aa: CASSDSNGYTF; cdr3_nt: TGCGCCAGCAGTGATAGCAATGGCTACACCTTC
clone_size: many; d_call: NA; j_call: TRBJ2-5; v_call: TRBV20-1; cdr3_aa: CSARDWVGKETQYF; cdr3_nt: TGCAGTGCTAGAGATTGGGTTGGGAAAGAGACCCAGTACTTC
clone_size: few; d_call: NA; j_call: TRBJ1-4; v_call: TRBV5-1; cdr3_aa: CASSLASTNEKLFF; cdr3_nt: TGCGCCAGCAGCTTAGCATCAACTAATGAAAAACTGTTTTTT
clone_size: many; d_call: NA; j_call: TRBJ2-7; v_call: TRBV4-1; cdr3_aa: CASSQEHRVGGYEQYF; cdr3_nt: TGCGCCAGCAGCCAAGAACACAGGGTTGGAGGCTACGAGCAGTACTTC
clone_size: NA; d_call: TRBD2; j_call: TRBJ2-2; v_call: TRBV7-2; cdr3_aa: CASSSRIAGVKTGELFF; cdr3_nt: TGTGCCAGCAGCTCTAGAATAGCGGGAGTAAAGACCGGGGAGCTGTTTTTT
clone_size: many; d_call: NA; j_call: TRBJ2-5; v_call: TRBV7-9; cdr3_aa: CASSPSGGPPGETQYF; cdr3_nt: TGTGCCAGCAGCCCATCCGGGGGCCCGCCCGGAGAGACCCAGTACTTC
clone_size: NA; d_call: NA; j_call: TRBJ2-1; v_call: TRBV6-2/TRBV6-3; cdr3_aa: CASRTGPSYNEQFF; cdr3_nt: TGTGCCAGCAGGACGGGGCCTTCCTACAATGAGCAGTTCTTC
clone_size: NA; d_call: NA; j_call: TRBJ1-1; v_call: TRBV29-1; cdr3_aa: CSVSETVNTEAFF; cdr3_nt: TGCAGCGTCAGTGAGACAGTGAACACTGAAGCTTTCTTT
clone_size: few; d_call: NA; j_call: TRBJ2-4; v_call: TRBV28; cdr3_aa: CASSLEPWGGRNTLAKNIQYF; cdr3_nt: TGTGCCAGCAGTTTAGAGCCGTGGGGGGGCAGAAATACTTTAGCCAAAAACATTCAGTACTTC
clone_size: NA; d_call: TRBD1; j_call: TRBJ1-2; v_call: TRBV12-3/TRBV12-4; cdr3_aa: CASRLQGIYGYTF; cdr3_nt: TGTGCCAGCAGACTACAGGGGATTTATGGCTACACCTTC
clone_size: NA; d_call: TRBD1; j_call: TRBJ2-1; v_call: TRBV10-3; cdr3_aa: CAISEGDRDYNEQFF; cdr3_nt: TGTGCCATCAGTGAGGGTGACAGGGATTACAATGAGCAGTTCTTC
clone_size: many; d_call: NA; j_call: TRBJ2-1; v_call: TRBV5-1; cdr3_aa: CASSLLAETGEQFF; cdr3_nt: TGCGCCAGCAGCCTCCTGGCAGAAACCGGTGAGCAGTTCTTC